The present T cell receptor (beta chain) was sequenced within a study of long-term antiretroviral therapy in people with HIV. Study-level background: Earliest sampling preceded the 2015 immediate-ART recommendation by about a decade.

Study observations and caveats: Pre-ART expanded TRB clones stayed dominant throughout, though often decreasing after ART.

Concerning this clone itself: Its cognate antigen is unknown.

Trimming cost V 8 bases and J 4 bases; bases outside gene matches: 8. In germline, CDR1 is SGHTA, CDR2 FQGTGA. The CDR3 has 15 residues. With survey level as its setting, the immunoSEQ assay was v3.0. In sequencing, about 40,000-55,000 T-cell genomes per sample were targeted. The data were produced by immunoSEQ multiplex PCR, yet TCRdb's version contains in-frame clones alone and is incomplete. In the table there are over 6,500 clones, 65% to 75% of which are singletons. The starting material was unsorted PBMCs, obtained 0.1 years before starting antiretroviral therapy. The gene calls are TRBV7-3 and TRBJ2-3; 11 bases are a match to TRBD2. The receptor comes from a young man with HIV. The CDR3 loop is CASGLAGGGADTQYF. The CDR3 DNA is TGTGCCAGCGGGCTAGCGGGGGGAGGGGCAGATACGCAGTATTTT.